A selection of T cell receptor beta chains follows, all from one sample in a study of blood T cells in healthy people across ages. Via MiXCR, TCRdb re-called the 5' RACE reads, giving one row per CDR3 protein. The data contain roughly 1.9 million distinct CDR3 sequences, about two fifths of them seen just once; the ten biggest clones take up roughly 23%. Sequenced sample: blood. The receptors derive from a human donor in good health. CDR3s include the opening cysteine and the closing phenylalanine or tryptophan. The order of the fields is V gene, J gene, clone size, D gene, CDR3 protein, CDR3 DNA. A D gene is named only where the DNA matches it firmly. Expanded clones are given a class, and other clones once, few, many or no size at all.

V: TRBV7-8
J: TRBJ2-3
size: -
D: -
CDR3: CACSLGSDTQYF
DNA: TGTGCCTGCAGCTTAGGATCGGATACGCAGTATTTT

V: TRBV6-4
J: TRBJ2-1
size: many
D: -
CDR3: CASSGGPNNEQFF
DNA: TGTGCCAGCAGCGGCGGTCCGAACAATGAGCAGTTCTTC

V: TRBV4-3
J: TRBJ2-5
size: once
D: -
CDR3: CASSQGRAGGFKETQYF
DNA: TGCGCCAGCAGCCAAGGACGAGCCGGGGGTTTCAAAGAGACCCAGTACTTC

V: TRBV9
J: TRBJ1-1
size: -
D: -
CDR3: CASESVTESFF
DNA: TGTGCCAGTGAGAGCGTCACTGAATCTTTCTTT

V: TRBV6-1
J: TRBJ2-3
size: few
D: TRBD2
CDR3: CASGSSGGTDTQYF
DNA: TGTGCCAGCGGTTCTAGCGGGGGCACAGATACGCAGTATTTT

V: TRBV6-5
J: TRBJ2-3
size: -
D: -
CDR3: CASRRWDSGTDTQYF
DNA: TGTGCCAGCAGGAGGTGGGACTCCGGCACAGATACGCAGTATTTT

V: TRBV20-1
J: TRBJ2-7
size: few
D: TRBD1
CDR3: CSARKDRGSYEQYF
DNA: TGCAGTGCTAGAAAGGACAGGGGCTCCTACGAGCAGTACTTC

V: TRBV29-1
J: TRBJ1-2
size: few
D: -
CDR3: CSVPGGTLYGYTF
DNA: TGCAGCGTCCCCGGAGGGACCCTCTATGGCTACACCTTC

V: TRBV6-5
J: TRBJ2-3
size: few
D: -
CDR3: CASSLAGPPTDTQYF
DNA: TGTGCCAGCAGTCTGGCGGGGCCACCCACAGATACGCAGTATTTT

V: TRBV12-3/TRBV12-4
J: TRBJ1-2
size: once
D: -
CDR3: CASSFVLHRVNGDYGYTF
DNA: TGTGCCAGCAGTTTTGTTCTCCACAGGGTCAACGGAGATTATGGCTACACCTTC

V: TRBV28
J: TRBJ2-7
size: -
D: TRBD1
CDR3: CASMDRGYEQYF
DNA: TGTGCCAGCATGGACAGGGGGTACGAGCAGTACTTC

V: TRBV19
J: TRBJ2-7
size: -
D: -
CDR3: CASSRTVTHEQYF
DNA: TGTGCCAGTAGCCGGACGGTCACCCACGAGCAGTACTTC

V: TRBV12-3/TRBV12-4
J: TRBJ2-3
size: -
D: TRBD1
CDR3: CASSLGQHTQYF
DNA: TGTGCCAGCAGTCTGGGACAGCATACGCAGTATTTT

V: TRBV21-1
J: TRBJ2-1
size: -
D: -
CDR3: CASSPGQGGMYEQFF
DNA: TGTGCCAGCAGCCCTGGACAGGGGGGTATGTATGAGCAGTTCTTC

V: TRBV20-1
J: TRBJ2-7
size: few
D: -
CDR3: CSAPRGGANEQYF
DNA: TGCAGTGCACCCCGCGGAGGGGCGAACGAGCAGTACTTC

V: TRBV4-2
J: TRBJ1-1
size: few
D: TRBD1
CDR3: CASSQDPTRGGSHRTEAFF
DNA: TGTGCCAGCAGCCAAGATCCCACCCGAGGGGGCAGCCACCGCACTGAAGCTTTCTTT

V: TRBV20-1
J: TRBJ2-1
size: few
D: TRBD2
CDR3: CSARDPPAGGGNEQFF
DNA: TGCAGTGCTAGAGATCCACCAGCGGGGGGGGGCAATGAGCAGTTCTTC

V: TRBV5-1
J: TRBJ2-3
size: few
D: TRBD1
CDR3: CASSSGTGYTDTQYF
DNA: TGCGCCAGCAGTTCCGGGACAGGGTACACAGATACGCAGTATTTT

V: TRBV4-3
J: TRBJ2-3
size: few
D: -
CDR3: CASSQDGAVDTQYF
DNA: TGCGCCAGCAGCCAAGACGGGGCTGTGGATACGCAGTATTTT

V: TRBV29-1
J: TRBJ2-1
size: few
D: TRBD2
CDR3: CSAVLLADYNEQFF
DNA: TGCAGCGCCGTTTTACTAGCGGACTACAATGAGCAGTTCTTC

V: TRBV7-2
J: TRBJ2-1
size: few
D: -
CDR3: CASQRNNEQFF
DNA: TGTGCCTCGCAAAGAAACAATGAGCAGTTCTTC

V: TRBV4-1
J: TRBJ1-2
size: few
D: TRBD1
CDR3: CASSARSTGVYGYTF
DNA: TGCGCCAGCAGCGCCCGCTCTACAGGGGTCTATGGCTACACCTTC

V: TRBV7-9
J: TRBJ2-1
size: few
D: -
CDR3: CASSLALDGQFF
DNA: TGTGCCAGCAGCTTAGCGTTGGATGGGCAGTTCTTC

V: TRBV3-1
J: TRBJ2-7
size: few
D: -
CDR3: CASSQGGETYEQYF
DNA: TGTGCCAGCAGCCAAGGCGGCGAAACCTACGAGCAGTACTTC

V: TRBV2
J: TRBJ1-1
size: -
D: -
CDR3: CASSDLRRTEAFF
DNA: TGTGCCAGCAGTGATCTACGTCGCACTGAAGCTTTCTTT

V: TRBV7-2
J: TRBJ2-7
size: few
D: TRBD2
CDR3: CASSIGLAGSYEQYF
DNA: TGTGCCAGCAGCATCGGACTAGCGGGGAGCTACGAGCAGTACTTC

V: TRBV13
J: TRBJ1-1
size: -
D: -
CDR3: CASTDVGNMNTEAFF
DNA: TGTGCCAGCACTGATGTGGGAAACATGAACACTGAAGCTTTCTTT

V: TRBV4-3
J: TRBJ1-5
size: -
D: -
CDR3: CASSQERGNQPQHF
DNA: TGCGCCAGCAGCCAAGAAAGGGGGAATCAGCCCCAGCATTTT

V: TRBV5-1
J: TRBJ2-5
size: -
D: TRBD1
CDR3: CASSLARTGAWETQYF
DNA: TGCGCCAGCAGCTTGGCCCGGACAGGGGCATGGGAGACCCAGTACTTC

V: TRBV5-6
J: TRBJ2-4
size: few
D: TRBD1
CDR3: CASDTSDREDIQYF
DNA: TGTGCCAGCGACACCTCGGACAGGGAGGACATTCAGTACTTC

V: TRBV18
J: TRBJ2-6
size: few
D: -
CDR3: CASSSMGLTSGANVLTF
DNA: TGTGCCAGCTCTTCAATGGGACTTACCTCTGGGGCCAACGTCCTGACTTTC

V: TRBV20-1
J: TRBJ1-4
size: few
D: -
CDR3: CSARDPSRDGEKLFF
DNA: TGCAGTGCTAGAGACCCCTCCCGGGACGGAGAAAAACTGTTTTTT

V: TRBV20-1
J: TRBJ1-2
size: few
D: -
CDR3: CSASYRVYGYTF
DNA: TGCAGTGCTAGTTATCGGGTCTATGGCTACACCTTC

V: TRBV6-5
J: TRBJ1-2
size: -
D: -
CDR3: CASSYSRALGDYTF
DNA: TGTGCCAGCAGTTACTCGAGGGCCCTGGGCGACTACACCTTC

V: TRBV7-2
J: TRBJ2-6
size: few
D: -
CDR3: CATTAFLGSGANVLTF
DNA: TGTGCCACCACAGCTTTCCTGGGGTCGGGGGCCAACGTCCTGACTTTC

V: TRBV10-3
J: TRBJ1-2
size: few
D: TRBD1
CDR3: CAISESNLGQNYGYTF
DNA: TGTGCCATCAGTGAGTCGAACCTGGGACAGAACTATGGCTACACCTTC

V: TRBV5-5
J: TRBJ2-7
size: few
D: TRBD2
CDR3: CASSPGTSGRSSYEQYF
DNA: TGTGCCAGCAGTCCCGGGACTAGCGGGAGGAGCTCCTACGAGCAGTACTTC

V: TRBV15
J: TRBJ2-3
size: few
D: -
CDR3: CATSRRVAKNTDTQYF
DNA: TGTGCCACCAGCAGACGGGTAGCGAAAAACACAGATACGCAGTATTTT

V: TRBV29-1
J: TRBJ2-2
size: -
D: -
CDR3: CSVIKGGTGELFF
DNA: TGCAGCGTGATTAAGGGCGGCACCGGGGAGCTGTTTTTT

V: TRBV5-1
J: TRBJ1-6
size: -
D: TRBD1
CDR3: CASSLDRWDNSPLHF
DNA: TGCGCCAGCAGCCTGGACAGGTGGGATAATTCACCCCTCCACTTT

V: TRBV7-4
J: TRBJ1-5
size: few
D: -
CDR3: CASSLPPGSNQPQHF
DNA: TGTGCCAGCAGCTTACCTCCGGGGAGCAATCAGCCCCAGCATTTT

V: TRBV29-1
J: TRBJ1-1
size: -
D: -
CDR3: CSVRGLFNTNTEAFF
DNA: TGCAGCGTTCGGGGGCTTTTTAACACCAACACTGAAGCTTTCTTT

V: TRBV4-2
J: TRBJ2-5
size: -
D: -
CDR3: CASSQDLRDSETQYF
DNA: TGTGCCAGCAGCCAAGATCTCCGGGACTCAGAGACCCAGTACTTC

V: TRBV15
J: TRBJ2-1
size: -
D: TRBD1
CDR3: CATSEDRGHEQFF
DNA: TGTGCCACCAGCGAGGACAGGGGGCACGAGCAGTTCTTC

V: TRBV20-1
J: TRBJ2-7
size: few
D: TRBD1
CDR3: CSARDLDRGPYEQYF
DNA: TGCAGTGCTAGAGATTTGGACAGGGGACCCTACGAGCAGTACTTC

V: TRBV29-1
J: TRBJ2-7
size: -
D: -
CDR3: CSVLSDTRISATYEQCF
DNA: TGCAGCGTTTTGAGCGATACTAGGATTTCCGCAACTTACGAGCAGTGCTTC

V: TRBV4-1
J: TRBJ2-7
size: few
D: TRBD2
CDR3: CASSQDAAAGGLSYEQYF
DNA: TGCGCCAGCAGCCAAGATGCGGCAGCGGGGGGCCTCTCCTACGAGCAGTACTTC

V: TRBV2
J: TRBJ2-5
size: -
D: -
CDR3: CASTEEGGEGETQYF
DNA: TGTGCCAGCACTGAGGAGGGGGGCGAGGGAGAGACCCAGTACTTC